Described below is a single TCR beta chain sequence and its context. This record comes from a study of blood T cells in healthy people across ages. It was with a sample-barcoded 5' primer and a J-beta primer mix that a second PCR of roughly 7 to 11 cycles was run. A tag from a template-switch adaptor with 12 random nucleotides marked each cDNA molecule. MiXCR was run by TCRdb on the 5' RACE reads, yielding one entry per CDR3 protein. The repertoire holds about 1.4 million distinct CDR3 sequences, with 55% to 75% as singletons. V shed 5 bases and J shed 7 bases, with 18 bases lying between them. The CDR3 totals 16 residues.

This chain connects TRBV12-3 or TRBV12-4 to TRBJ1-6, with TRBD1 as a possible D gene (5 bases). Input material: blood. This sequence was found in a man aged 18 to 35 in good health. CDR3 sequence (DNA): TGTGCCAGCAGTGGCTCTCCAGGGCGGACCAATTCACCCCTCCACTTT. Translated: CASSGSPGRTNSPLHF.